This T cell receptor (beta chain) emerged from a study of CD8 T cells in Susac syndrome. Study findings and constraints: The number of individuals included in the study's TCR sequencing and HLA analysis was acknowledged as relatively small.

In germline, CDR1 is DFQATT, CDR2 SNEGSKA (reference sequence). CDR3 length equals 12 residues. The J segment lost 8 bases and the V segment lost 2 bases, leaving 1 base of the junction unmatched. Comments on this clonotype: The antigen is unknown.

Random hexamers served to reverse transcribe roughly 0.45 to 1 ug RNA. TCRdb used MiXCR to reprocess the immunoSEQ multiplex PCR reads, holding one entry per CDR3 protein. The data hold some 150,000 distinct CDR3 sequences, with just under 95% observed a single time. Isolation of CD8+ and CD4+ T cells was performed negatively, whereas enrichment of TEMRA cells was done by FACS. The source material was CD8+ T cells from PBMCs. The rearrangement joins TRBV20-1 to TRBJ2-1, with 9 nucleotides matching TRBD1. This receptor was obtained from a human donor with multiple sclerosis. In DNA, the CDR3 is TGCAGTGCTAGAACAGGGGGCCATGAGCAGTTCTTC. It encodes CSARTGGHEQFF.